Each of the 30 T cell receptor beta chains below was sequenced from the same sample in a study of blood T cell repertoires in COVID-19. Profiling relied on immunoSEQ multiplex PCR, and the TCRdb table lists in-frame clones only, not all of them. This table has about 130,000 clones, about 92% appearing once. Sequencing input: peripheral blood. These receptors were obtained from a man aged 50 or older with active COVID-19.

The chain is built from TRBV10-3 and TRBJ1-3; the D gene is possibly TRBD1 (6 bases). Germline V gene sequence: CDR1 ENHRY, CDR2 SYGVKD. The CDR3 has 13 residues. V lost 8 bases and J 0 bases, leaving 8 bases between the germline ends. The CDR3 DNA follows: TGTGCCATCGGACAGTACTCTGGAAACACCATATATTTT. Its translation is CAIGQYSGNTIYF.

Notes on this clone: The sample holds other DNA sequences that translate to the same CDR3. The chain recombines TRBV2 with TRBJ1-1; the D gene is possibly TRBD1 (5 bases). V was clipped by 2 bases and J by 4 bases, with 14 bases between them. There are 15 residues in the CDR3. CDR1 and CDR2 (germline): SNHLY, FYNNEI. This chain's CDR3 is CASSELEGGTTEAFF. CDR3 sequence (DNA): TGTGCCAGCAGTGAACTTGAAGGAGGGACCACTGAAGCTTTCTTT.

The rearrangement joins TRBV2 to TRBJ2-1; TRBD1 matches 9 bases. The germline V gene encodes CDR1 SNHLY and CDR2 FYNNEI. With V trimmed by 8 bases and J by 2 bases, 1 base remained unmatched. The CDR3 loop spans 13 amino acids. CDR3 amino acids: CASGDRAYNEQFF. CDR3 bases: TGTGCCAGCGGGGACAGGGCCTACAATGAGCAGTTCTTC.

The chain carries TRBV4-1 and TRBJ2-1; weak D call: TRBD1 (5 bases). The germline V gene encodes CDR1 MGHRA and CDR2 YSYEKL. This CDR3 is 14 amino acids long. Trimming took off 1 base at V and 5 bases at J, with 9 bases between the two ends. CDR3 region: CASSQGRGDNEQFF. CDR3 coding DNA: TGCGCCAGCAGCCAAGGAAGGGGTGACAATGAGCAGTTCTTC.

The genes are TRBV30 and TRBJ1-5; D might be TRBD1 (5 bases). Germline CDR1 reads GTSNPN; CDR2 reads SVGIG (reference sequence). Trimming removed 2 bases at V and 4 bases at J, with 12 bases between. The CDR3 has 14 residues. CDR3 in DNA: TGTGCCTGGAGTCGGGGGACTGGGAATCAGCCCCAGCATTTT. Translation gives CAWSRGTGNQPQHF.

The CDR3 sequence is CATREGEYLAEAFF. The CDR3 DNA sequence: TGTGCCACCCGCGAGGGGGAATATTTGGCTGAAGCTTTCTTT. V and J are TRBV19 and TRBJ1-1; maybe TRBD1 (6 bases). This CDR3 has 14 residues. Trimming cost V 10 bases and J 6 bases, with 21 bases left between them. The germline gives CDR1 LNHDA, CDR2 SQIVND (reference sequence).

The table lists this clone with a few counts. The chain carries TRBV6-1 and TRBJ2-3, with D possibly matching TRBD1 (6 bases). This CDR3 is built from 16 residues. Germline values: CDR1 MNHNS, CDR2 SASEGT. V gave up 1 base and J gave up 7 bases, with 18 bases separating them. CDR3 region: CASSEVSGHSLNTQYF. DNA for the CDR3: TGTGCCAGCAGTGAAGTGTCGGGACACAGCTTAAATACGCAGTATTTT.

The chain combines TRBV25-1 with TRBJ1-1; D is ambiguous. Germline assignment: CDR1 MGHDK and CDR2 SYGVNS. CDR3 length equals 13 residues. Trimming took off 6 bases at V and 6 bases at J, with 14 bases between the two ends. The chain's CDR3 is CASRSGAESEAFF. In DNA form, the CDR3 reads TGTGCCAGCAGGTCCGGAGCTGAATCTGAAGCTTTCTTT.

V is TRBV4-1 and J is TRBJ2-5; D is perhaps TRBD1 (5 bases). Germline V gene data show CDR1 as MGHRA and CDR2 as YSYEKL. This CDR3 comprises 15 residues. V lost 1 base to trimming and J lost 1 base, with 10 bases between them. Here the CDR3 reads CASSQVGVPQETQYF. CDR3 nucleotides: TGCGCCAGCAGCCAAGTAGGGGTTCCCCAAGAGACCCAGTACTTC.

This clone was picked up one time. The J gene is TRBJ2-2, the V gene TRBV7-9; weak D call: TRBD1 (5 bases). Germline V lookup: CDR1 SEHNR, CDR2 FQNEAQ (reference sequence). The CDR3 loop spans 14 amino acids. The ends were cut back, 3 bases at V and 5 bases at J, with 10 bases in the middle. CDR3: CASSFSAGTGELFF. The CDR3 bases are TGTGCCAGCAGCTTTAGTGCAGGGACCGGGGAGCTGTTTTTT.

This chain uses TRBV2 with TRBJ2-1; TRBD2 is a possible D gene (5 bases). The CDR3 spans 15 residues. Trimming removed 3 bases from V and 1 base from J, with 10 bases in between. CDR1 and CDR2 (germline): SNHLY, FYNNEI. CDR3 sequence (DNA): TGTGCCAGCAGTGAGGAGCGGACTTCCTACAATGAGCAGTTCTTC. This gives the protein CASSEERTSYNEQFF.

The V gene is TRBV7-8, the J gene TRBJ1-5; D perhaps matches TRBD1 (5 bases). The germline V and J ends were trimmed by 5 bases and 2 bases, with 22 bases remaining between them. Germline assignment: CDR1 SGHVS and CDR2 FQNEAQ. The CDR3 is 18 amino acids. The CDR3 DNA reads TGTGCCAGCAGCCCCACGGGGCAGGGAGGTGGAGGCAATCAGCCCCAGCATTTT. Its translation is CASSPTGQGGGGNQPQHF.

This rearrangement joins TRBV7-3 to TRBJ1-3, with D possibly TRBD1 on 5 matching bases. CDR1 is SGHTA, CDR2 FQGTGA, per germline. The CDR3 sequence is 17 residues long. Trimming left V 5 bases short and J 5 bases short, with 22 bases between. The DNA for the CDR3 is TGTGCCAGCAGCCCCGGACACCGAACCAAAAGGAGAAACACCATATATTTT. Protein: CASSPGHRTKRRNTIYF.

The V call is TRBV11-2, the J call TRBJ2-1, with 8 bases identical to TRBD1. Trimming took 5 bases from V and 8 from J; bases not matched to a gene: 8. CDR3 length equals 14 residues. CDR1 is SGHAT and CDR2 is FQNNGV in the germline V gene. The CDR3 sequence: CASSRDRGTHEQFF. The DNA of the CDR3 is TGTGCCAGCAGCCGCGACAGGGGAACTCATGAGCAGTTCTTC.

V usage is TRBV6-5 and J usage is TRBJ2-7; TRBD2 is a possible D gene (6 bases). CDR1 is MNHEY and CDR2 is SVGAGI in the germline V gene. The V gene lost 6 bases and the J gene lost 0 bases, with 15 bases spanning the gap. The CDR3 has 15 residues. The CDR3 bases are TGTGCCAGCAGGGCCGGGACTTCAAGCTCCTACGAGCAGTACTTC. Its protein product is CASRAGTSSSYEQYF.

The rearrangement joins TRBV5-1 to TRBJ2-7, with 7 bases that match TRBD2. V shed 2 bases, J shed 3 bases, and the junction held 5 bases outside the gene matches. The CDR3 has 14 amino acids. Germline lookup yields CDR1 SGHRS and CDR2 YFSETQ. This chain's CDR3 is CASSFGTTRYEQYF. The CDR3 coding sequence is TGCGCCAGCAGCTTCGGGACTACTCGCTACGAGCAGTACTTC.

The chain joins TRBV5-1 to TRBJ2-4; the match to TRBD2 covers 8 bases. There are 15 residues in the CDR3. The trim removed 5 bases at V and 7 bases at J, leaving 11 bases unmatched. Germline V gives CDR1 SGHRS, CDR2 YFSETQ. Here the CDR3 reads CASSLQAGDGNIQYF. For the CDR3, the DNA is TGCGCCAGCAGTTTACAAGCGGGAGATGGTAACATTCAGTACTTC.

V is TRBV9 and J is TRBJ2-2; possible D gene TRBD1, 6 bases. Trimming stripped 1 base from V and 8 bases from J, with 12 bases between. This CDR3 spans 14 amino acids. The V gene's germline CDR1 is SGDLS and CDR2 YYNGEE. For the CDR3, the DNA is TGTGCCAGCAGCGTACTTCCACAGGGTGGGGAGCTGTTTTTT. It yields the protein CASSVLPQGGELFF.

The rearrangement links TRBV5-1 to TRBJ2-5; 7 bases are shared with TRBD2. This CDR3 is built from 14 residues. Trimming at V came to 1 base and at J to 2 bases, leaving 2 bases not matched to a gene. CDR1 SGHRS and CDR2 YFSETQ come from the germline V gene. CDR3 sequence: CASSLTSAQETQYF. DNA of the CDR3: TGCGCCAGCAGCTTGACTAGCGCTCAAGAGACCCAGTACTTC.

CDR3 nucleotide sequence: TGCGCCAGCAGCTTGGGCGAGCGGTTGGCTGAAGCTTTCTTT. This codes for CASSLGERLAEAFF. This chain uses TRBV5-1 with TRBJ1-1; D uncertain. Trimming removed 0 bases from V and 6 bases from J, with 12 bases in between. The CDR3 spans 14 residues. Germline V gene data show CDR1 as SGHRS and CDR2 as YFSETQ.

This clone was detected only a few times. The V call is TRBV15, the J call TRBJ2-5; D call uncertain. The CDR3 length is 12 residues. V dropped 5 bases and J dropped 5 bases, with 9 bases sitting between them. Looked up from germline, CDR1 is LNHNV and CDR2 is YYDKDF (reference sequence). The CDR3 DNA is TGTGCCACCAGCTCCGTGTCGGAGACCCAGTACTTC. Translation gives CATSSVSETQYF.

The chain combines TRBV28 with TRBJ1-6; TRBD1 is a possible D gene (6 bases). This CDR3 region has 14 residues. Per germline, CDR1 MDHEN and CDR2 SYDVKM. V was pared by 7 bases and J by 3 bases, with 10 bases between. The chain's CDR3 is CASTGVNYNSPLHF. Written as DNA, the CDR3 is TGTGCCAGCACAGGGGTAAACTATAATTCACCCCTCCACTTT.

Only one count was recorded for this clone. The chain joins TRBV5-1 to TRBJ1-2; 8 nucleotides align to TRBD1. Germline V gene lookup returns CDR1 SGHRS and CDR2 YFSETQ. This CDR3 comprises 16 residues. Trimming removed 4 bases from V and 2 bases from J; junction bases left unmatched: 10. For the CDR3, the DNA is TGCGCCAGCAGCGCTGCAGCAGGGGGCGCCAACTATGGCTACACCTTC. Residues: CASSAAAGGANYGYTF. Complete variable domain (other parts from reference TRBV5-1 and TRBJ1-2): KAGVTQTPRYLIKTRGQQVTLSCSPISGHRSVSWYQQTPGQGLQFLFEYFSETQRNKGNFPGRFSGRQFSNSRSEMNVSTLELGDSALYLCASSAAAGGANYGYTFGSGTRLTVV.

This clone was counted a few times. V and J are TRBV7-9 and TRBJ2-3; 15 nucleotides align to TRBD2. Germline lookup yields CDR1 SEHNR and CDR2 FQNEAQ (reference sequence). The CDR3 consists of 17 residues. Trimming at V came to 7 bases and at J to 5 bases, leaving 10 bases not matched to a gene. The CDR3 bases are TGTGCCAGCACGACCACCGGGACTAGCGGGAGGATAGATACGCAGTATTTT. It encodes CASTTTGTSGRIDTQYF. The whole variable domain, filled in from reference TRBV7-9 and TRBJ2-3, reads DTGVSQNPRHKITKRGQNVTFRCDPISEHNRLYWYRQTLGQGPEFLTYFQNEAQLEKSRLLSDRFSAERPKGSFSTLEIQRTEQGDSAMYLCASTTTGTSGRIDTQYFGPGTRLTVL.

The rearrangement links TRBV5-6 to TRBJ2-7, with D possibly TRBD1 on 5 matching bases. The CDR3 sequence is 11 residues long. Germline V CDR1 and CDR2: SGHDT, YYEEEE. Between the trimmed V and J ends, which lost 2 bases and 10 bases, there was a span of 10 bases. CDR3 in amino acids: CASSFDSVQYF. The CDR3 bases are TGTGCCAGCAGCTTCGACAGCGTTCAGTACTTC.

V usage is TRBV19 and J usage is TRBJ2-7, with 10 bases aligning to TRBD1. CDR3 size: 11 residues. CDR1 and CDR2 from the germline V gene are LNHDA and SQIVND (reference sequence). Here the CDR3 reads CASRGQGEWHV. The CDR3 bases are TGTGCCAGTAGAGGACAGGGGGAGTGGCACGTC.

The V call is TRBV18, the J call TRBJ2-5, with 12 bases identical to TRBD2. In germline, CDR1 is KGHSH, CDR2 LQKENI. The J segment lost 9 bases and the V segment lost 6 bases, leaving 23 bases of the junction unmatched. This CDR3 region has 19 residues. The CDR3 is CASSRLSGTSGSSESAQYF. In nucleotides, the CDR3 is TGTGCCAGCTCTCGCCTCTCCGGGACTAGCGGGTCTTCAGAAAGTGCCCAGTACTTC.

The chain is built from TRBV18 and TRBJ1-5; 9 bases map to TRBD1. V dropped 4 bases and J dropped 2; count of bases not matched to a gene: 3. The germline CDR1 and CDR2 sequences are KGHSH and LQKENI. This CDR3 is 15 amino acids long. CDR3 sequence reads: CASSHRDRGNQPQHF. The CDR3 region has the DNA TGTGCCAGCTCACACCGGGACAGGGGCAATCAGCCCCAGCATTTT.

The chain employs TRBV2 and TRBJ2-1; 8 bases fit TRBD2. The trim removed 1 base at V and 0 bases at J, leaving 5 bases unmatched. The germline CDR1 and CDR2 sequences are SNHLY and FYNNEI. The CDR3 totals 17 residues. Here the CDR3 reads CASSEGRLASSYNEQFF. The CDR3 bases are TGTGCCAGCAGTGAAGGCCGACTAGCGAGCTCCTACAATGAGCAGTTCTTC.

The chain joins TRBV6-1 to TRBJ1-2; no firm D call. V was shortened by 1 base and J by 8 bases, with 11 bases between the two germline ends. Germline loops: CDR1 MNHNS, CDR2 SASEGT. CDR3 size: 13 residues. CDR3 in DNA: TGTGCCAGCAGTGAAGGGGCAGTAACGGGCTACACCTTC. This sequence encodes CASSEGAVTGYTF.